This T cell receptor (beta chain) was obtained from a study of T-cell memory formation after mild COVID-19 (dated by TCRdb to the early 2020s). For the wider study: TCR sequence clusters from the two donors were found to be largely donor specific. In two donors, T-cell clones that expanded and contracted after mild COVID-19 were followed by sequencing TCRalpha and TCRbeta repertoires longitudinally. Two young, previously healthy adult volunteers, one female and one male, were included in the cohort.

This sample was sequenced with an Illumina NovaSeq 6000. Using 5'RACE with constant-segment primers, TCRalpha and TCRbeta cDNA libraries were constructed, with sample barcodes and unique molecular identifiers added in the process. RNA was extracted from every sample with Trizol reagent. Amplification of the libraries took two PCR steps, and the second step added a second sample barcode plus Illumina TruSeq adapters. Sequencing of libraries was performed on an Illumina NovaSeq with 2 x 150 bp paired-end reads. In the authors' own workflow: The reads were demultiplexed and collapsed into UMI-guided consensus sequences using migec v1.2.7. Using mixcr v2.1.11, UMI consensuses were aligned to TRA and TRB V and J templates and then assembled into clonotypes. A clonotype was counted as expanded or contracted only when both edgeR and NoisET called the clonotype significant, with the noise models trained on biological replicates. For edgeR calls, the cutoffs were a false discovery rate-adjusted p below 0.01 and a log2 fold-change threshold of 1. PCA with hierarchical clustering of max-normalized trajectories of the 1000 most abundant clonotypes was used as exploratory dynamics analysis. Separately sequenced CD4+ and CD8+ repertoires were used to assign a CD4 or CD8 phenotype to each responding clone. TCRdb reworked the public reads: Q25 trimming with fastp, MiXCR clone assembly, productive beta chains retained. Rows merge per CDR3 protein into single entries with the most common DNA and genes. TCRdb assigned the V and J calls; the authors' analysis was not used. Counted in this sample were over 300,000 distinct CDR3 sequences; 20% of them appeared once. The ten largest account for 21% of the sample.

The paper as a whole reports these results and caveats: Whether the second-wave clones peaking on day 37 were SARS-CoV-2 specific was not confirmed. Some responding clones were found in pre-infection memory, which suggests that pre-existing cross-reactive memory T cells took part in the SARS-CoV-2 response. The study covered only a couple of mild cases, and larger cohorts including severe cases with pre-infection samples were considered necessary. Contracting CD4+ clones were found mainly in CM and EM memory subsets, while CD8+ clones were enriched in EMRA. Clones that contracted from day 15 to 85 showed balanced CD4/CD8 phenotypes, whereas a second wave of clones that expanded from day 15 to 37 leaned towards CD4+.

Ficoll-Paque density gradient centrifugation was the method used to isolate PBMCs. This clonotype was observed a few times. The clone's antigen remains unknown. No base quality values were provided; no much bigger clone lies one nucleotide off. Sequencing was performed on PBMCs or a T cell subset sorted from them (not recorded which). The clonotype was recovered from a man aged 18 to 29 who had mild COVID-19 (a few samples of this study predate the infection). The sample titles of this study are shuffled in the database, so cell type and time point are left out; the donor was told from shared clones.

The DNA sequence follows: TGTGCCAGATCTACAGGGGATTCAGATACGCAGTATTTT. Its product reads: CARSTGDSDTQYF. The chain joins TRBV10-3 to TRBJ2-3, and TRBD1 aligns with 7 junction nucleotides. The germline V gene supplies CDR1 ENHRY and CDR2 SYGVKD. The CDR3 measures 13 amino acids from cysteine to phenylalanine. Only the CDR3 DNA stays, 39 bases, in frame from base 1. Trimming leaves V shorter by 10 bases and J shorter by 4 bases, with the junction holding 8 bases beyond the gene matches.